This T cell receptor beta chain came from a study of breast tumors, draining lymph nodes, adjacent tissues. One entry per CDR3 protein results from TCRdb running MiXCR on the multiplex PCR reads. The table has 250,000 or so distinct CDR3 sequences, more than 30% seen once. The lymph nodes were axillary draining lymph nodes from breast cancer patients. This clonotype was counted between two and nine times. Sample: axillary lymph node tissue. This clonotype was obtained from a female donor with breast cancer. Some clones in this sample may be carry-over from other donors' samples.

The CDR3 bases are TGTGCCAGCAGCTTAGATCCCCTAGCGGGAGTCACAGATACGCAGTATTTT. Protein: CASSLDPLAGVTDTQYF. This rearrangement joins TRBV11-3 to TRBJ2-3, with 10 bases aligning to TRBD2. V shed 0 bases, J shed 2 bases, and the junction held 5 bases outside the gene matches. CDR1 is SGHNT and CDR2 is YENEEA in the germline V gene. This CDR3 has 17 residues.